This TCR beta chain was retrieved from a study of CD8 T cells in Susac syndrome. This CDR3 contains 15 residues. Germline CDR1 MNHEY, CDR2 SVGEGT. Between the trimmed V and J ends, which lost 7 bases and 4 bases, there was a span of 19 bases. With random hexamers, 0.5 to 1 ug RNA was reverse transcribed. TCRdb passed the immunoSEQ multiplex PCR reads through MiXCR, listing each CDR3 protein once. Found here are about 200,000 distinct CDR3 sequences, 90% to 95% of them singletons; the top ten hold approximately 0.1%. This TCR derives from a human donor in good health. This rearrangement joins TRBV6-2 or TRBV6-3 to TRBJ1-2, with D possibly matching TRBD1 (5 bases). Sequencing input: CD4+ T cells from PBMCs. The CDR3 DNA is TGTGCCAGCAACTTTCCGGGGACTCCACGCTATGGCTACACCTTC. Protein sequence: CASNFPGTPRYGYTF.